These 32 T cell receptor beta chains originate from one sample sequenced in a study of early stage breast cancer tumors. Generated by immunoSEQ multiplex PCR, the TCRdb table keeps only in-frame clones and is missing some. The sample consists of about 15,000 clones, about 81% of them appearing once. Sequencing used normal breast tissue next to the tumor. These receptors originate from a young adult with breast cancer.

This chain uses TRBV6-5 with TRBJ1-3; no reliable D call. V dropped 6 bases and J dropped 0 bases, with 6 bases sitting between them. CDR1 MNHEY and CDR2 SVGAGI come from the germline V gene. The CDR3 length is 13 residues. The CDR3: CASRRHSGNTIYF. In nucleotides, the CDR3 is TGTGCCAGCAGAAGACACTCTGGAAACACCATATATTTT.

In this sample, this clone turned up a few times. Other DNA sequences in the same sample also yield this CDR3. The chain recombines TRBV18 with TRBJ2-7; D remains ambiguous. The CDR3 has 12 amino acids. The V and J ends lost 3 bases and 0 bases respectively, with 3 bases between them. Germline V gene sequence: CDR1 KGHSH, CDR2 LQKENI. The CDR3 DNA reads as TGTGCCAGCTCACCCTCCTCCTACGAGCAGTACTTC. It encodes CASSPSSYEQYF.

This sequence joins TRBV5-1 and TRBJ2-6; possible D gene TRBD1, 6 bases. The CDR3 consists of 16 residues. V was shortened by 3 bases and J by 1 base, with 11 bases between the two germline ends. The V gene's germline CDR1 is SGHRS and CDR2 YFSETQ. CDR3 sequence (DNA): TGCGCCAGCAGCTCAGGGGCATCGTCTGGGGCCAACGTCCTGACTTTC. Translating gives CASSSGASSGANVLTF.

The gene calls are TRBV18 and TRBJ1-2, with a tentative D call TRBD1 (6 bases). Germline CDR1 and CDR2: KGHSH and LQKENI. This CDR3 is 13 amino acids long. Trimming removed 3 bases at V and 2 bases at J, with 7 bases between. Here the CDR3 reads CASSPGTNYGYTF. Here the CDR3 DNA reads TGTGCCAGCTCACCCGGGACAAACTATGGCTACACCTTC.

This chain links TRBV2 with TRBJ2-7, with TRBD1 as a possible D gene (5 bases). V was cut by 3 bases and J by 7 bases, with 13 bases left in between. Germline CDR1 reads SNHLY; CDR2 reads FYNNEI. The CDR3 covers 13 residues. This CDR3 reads CASSDRVAGEQYF. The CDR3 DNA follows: TGTGCCAGCAGTGATAGGGTGGCAGGGGAGCAGTACTTC.

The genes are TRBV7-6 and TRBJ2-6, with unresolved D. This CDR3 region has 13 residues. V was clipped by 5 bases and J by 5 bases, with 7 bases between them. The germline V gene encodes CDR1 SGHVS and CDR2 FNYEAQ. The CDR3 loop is CASSHSRANVLTF. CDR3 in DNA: TGTGCCAGCAGCCACTCGAGGGCCAACGTCCTGACTTTC.

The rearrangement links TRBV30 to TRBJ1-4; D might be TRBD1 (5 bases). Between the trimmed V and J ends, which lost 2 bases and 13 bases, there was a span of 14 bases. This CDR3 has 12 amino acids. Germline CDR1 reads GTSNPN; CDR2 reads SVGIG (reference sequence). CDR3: CAWSLIGGILFF. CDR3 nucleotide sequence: TGTGCCTGGAGTCTGATCGGGGGGATACTGTTTTTT.

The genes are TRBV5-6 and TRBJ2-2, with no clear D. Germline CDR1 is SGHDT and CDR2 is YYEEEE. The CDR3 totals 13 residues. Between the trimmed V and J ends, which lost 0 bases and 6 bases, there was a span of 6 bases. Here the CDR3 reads CASSLARPGELFF. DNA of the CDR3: TGTGCCAGCAGCTTGGCCCGCCCCGGGGAGCTGTTTTTT.

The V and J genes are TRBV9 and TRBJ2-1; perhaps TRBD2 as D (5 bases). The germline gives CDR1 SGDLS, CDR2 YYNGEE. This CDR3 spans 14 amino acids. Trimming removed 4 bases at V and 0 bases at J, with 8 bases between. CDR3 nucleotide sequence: TGTGCCAGCAGCCCGGGAAGCTCCTACAATGAGCAGTTCTTC. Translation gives CASSPGSSYNEQFF.

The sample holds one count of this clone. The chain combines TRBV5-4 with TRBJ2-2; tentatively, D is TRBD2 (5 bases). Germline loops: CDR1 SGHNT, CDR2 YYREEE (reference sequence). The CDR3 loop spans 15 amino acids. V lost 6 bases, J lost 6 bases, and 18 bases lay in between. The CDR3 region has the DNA TGTGCCAGCACGCTCTCGGGGATGGTGGCCGGGGAGCTGTTTTTT. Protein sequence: CASTLSGMVAGELFF.

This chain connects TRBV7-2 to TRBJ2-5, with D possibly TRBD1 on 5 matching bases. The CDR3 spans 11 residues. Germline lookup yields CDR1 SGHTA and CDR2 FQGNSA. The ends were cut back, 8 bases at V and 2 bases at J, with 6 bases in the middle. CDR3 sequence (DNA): TGTGCCAGCCGACAGCAAGAGACCCAGTACTTC. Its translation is CASRQQETQYF.

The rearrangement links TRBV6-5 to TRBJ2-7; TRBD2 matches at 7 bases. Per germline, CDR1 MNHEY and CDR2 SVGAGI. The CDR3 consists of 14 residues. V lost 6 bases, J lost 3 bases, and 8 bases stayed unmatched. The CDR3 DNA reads TGTGCCAGCAGACCGACTAGCCGACGCTACGAGCAGTACTTC. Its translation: CASRPTSRRYEQYF.

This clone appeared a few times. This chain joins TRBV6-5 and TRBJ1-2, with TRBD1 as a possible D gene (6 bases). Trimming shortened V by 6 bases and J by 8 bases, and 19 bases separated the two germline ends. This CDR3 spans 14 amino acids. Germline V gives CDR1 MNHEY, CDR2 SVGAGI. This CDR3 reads CASSPTGTGRGYTF. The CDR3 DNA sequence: TGTGCCAGCAGCCCCACTGGTACAGGGCGCGGCTACACCTTC.

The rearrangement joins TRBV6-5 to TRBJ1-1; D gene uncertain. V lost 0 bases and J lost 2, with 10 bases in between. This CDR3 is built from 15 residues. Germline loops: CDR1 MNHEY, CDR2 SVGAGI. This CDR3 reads CASSYSRRVNTEAFF. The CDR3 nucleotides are TGTGCCAGCAGTTACTCGAGAAGGGTTAACACTGAAGCTTTCTTT.

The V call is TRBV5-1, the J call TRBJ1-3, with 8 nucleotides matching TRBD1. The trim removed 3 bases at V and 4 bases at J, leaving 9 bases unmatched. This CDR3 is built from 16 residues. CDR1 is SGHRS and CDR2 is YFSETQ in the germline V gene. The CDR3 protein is CASSSGQEGVGNTIYF. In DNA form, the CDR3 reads TGCGCCAGCAGCTCGGGACAGGAAGGGGTCGGAAACACCATATATTTT.

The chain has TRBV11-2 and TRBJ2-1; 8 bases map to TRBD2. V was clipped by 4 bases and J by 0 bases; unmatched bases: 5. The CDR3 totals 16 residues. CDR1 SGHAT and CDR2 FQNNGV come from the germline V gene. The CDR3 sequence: CASSSVAGSSYNEQFF. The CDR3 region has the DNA TGTGCCAGCAGCTCGGTAGCGGGAAGCTCCTACAATGAGCAGTTCTTC.

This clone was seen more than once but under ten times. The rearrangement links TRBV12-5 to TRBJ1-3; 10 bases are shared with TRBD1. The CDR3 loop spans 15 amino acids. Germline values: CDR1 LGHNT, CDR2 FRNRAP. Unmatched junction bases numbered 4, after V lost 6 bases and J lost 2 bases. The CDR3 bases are TGTGCTAGTGGGCTTGGGACAGGGGCTGGAAACACCATATATTTT. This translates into CASGLGTGAGNTIYF.

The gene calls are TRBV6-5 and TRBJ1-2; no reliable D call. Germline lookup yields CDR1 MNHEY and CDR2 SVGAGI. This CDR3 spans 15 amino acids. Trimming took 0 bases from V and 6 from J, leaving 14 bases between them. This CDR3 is CASSYSWQATDGYTF. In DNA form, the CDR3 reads TGTGCCAGCAGTTACTCTTGGCAGGCTACGGATGGCTACACCTTC.

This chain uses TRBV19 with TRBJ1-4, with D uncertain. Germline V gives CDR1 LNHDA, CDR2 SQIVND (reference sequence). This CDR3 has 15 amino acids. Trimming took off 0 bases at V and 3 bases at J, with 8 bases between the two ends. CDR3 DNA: TGTGCCAGTAGTATAGACAGTGCGGCTAATGAAAAACTGTTTTTT. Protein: CASSIDSAANEKLFF.

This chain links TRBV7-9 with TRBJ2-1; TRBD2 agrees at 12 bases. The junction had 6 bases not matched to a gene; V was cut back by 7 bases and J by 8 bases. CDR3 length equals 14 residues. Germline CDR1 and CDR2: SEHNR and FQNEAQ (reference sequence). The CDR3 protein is CASKTSGRIDEQFF. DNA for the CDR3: TGTGCCAGCAAGACTAGCGGGAGAATCGATGAGCAGTTCTTC.

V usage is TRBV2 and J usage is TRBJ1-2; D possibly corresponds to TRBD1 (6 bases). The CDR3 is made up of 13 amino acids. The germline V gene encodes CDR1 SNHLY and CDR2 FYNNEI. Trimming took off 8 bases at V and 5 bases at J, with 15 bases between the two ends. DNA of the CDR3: TGTGCCAGCGACGAAGACAGGAATTATGGCTACACCTTC. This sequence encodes CASDEDRNYGYTF.

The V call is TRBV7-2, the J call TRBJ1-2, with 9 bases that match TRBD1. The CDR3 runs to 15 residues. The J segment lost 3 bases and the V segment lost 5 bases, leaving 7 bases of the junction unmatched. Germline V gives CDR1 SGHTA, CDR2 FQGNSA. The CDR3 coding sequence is TGTGCCAGCAGCCTTAGACAGGGGGGGTACTATGGCTACACCTTC. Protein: CASSLRQGGYYGYTF.

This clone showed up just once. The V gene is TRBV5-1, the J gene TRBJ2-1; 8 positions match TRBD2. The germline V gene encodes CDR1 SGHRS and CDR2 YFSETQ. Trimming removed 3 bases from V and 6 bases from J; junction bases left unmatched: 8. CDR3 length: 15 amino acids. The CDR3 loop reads CASSSKREIGNEQFF. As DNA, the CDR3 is TGCGCCAGCAGCTCCAAGCGGGAGATCGGCAATGAGCAGTTCTTC.

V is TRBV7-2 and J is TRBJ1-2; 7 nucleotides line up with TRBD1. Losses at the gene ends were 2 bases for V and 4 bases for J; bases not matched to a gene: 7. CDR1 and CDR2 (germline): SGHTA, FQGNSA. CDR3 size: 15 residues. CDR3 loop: CASSLTGQLSYGYTF. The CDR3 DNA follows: TGTGCCAGCAGCTTAACGGGACAGCTGTCCTATGGCTACACCTTC.

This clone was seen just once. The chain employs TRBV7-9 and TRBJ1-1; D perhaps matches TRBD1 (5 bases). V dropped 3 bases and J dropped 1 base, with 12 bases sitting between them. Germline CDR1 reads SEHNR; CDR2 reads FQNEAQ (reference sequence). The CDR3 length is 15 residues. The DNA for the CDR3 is TGTGCCAGCAGCTTGTATTCGGGGGGGAACACTGAAGCTTTCTTT. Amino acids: CASSLYSGGNTEAFF.

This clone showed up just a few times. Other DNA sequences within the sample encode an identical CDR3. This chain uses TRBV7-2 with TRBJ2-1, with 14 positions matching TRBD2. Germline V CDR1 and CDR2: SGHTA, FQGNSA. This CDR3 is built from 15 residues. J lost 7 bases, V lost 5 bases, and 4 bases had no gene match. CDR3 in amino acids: CASSRTSGRMNEQFF. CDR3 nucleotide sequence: TGTGCCAGCAGCCGGACTAGCGGGAGGATGAATGAGCAGTTCTTC.

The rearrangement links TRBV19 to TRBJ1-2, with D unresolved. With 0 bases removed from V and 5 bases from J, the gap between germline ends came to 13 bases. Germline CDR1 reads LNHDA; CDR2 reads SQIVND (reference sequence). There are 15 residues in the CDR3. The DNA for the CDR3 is TGTGCCAGTAGTATAGATCAAAACGTTTTGTATGGCTACACCTTC. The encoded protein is CASSIDQNVLYGYTF.

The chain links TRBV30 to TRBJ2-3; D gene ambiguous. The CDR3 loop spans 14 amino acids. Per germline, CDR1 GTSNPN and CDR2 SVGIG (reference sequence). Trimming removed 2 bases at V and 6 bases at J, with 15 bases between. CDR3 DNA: TGTGCCTGGAGTAGTGGAGTGCTTCTGGATACGCAGTATTTT. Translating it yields CAWSSGVLLDTQYF.

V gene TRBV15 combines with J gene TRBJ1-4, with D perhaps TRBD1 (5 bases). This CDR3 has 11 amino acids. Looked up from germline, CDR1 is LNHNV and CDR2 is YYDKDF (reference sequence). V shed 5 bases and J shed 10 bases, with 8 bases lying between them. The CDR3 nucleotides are TGTGCCACCAGCGGGGACGGAAAACTGTTTTTT. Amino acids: CATSGDGKLFF.

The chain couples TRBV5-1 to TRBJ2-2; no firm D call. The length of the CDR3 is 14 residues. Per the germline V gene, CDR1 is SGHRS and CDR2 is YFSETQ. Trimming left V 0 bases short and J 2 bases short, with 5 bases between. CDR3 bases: TGCGCCAGCAGCTTGGGGAGCAACACCGGGGAGCTGTTTTTT. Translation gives CASSLGSNTGELFF.

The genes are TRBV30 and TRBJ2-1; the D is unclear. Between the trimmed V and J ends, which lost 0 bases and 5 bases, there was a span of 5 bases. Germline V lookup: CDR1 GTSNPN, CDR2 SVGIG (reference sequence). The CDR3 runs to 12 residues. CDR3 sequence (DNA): TGTGCCTGGAGTGTAACTCACAATGAGCAGTTCTTC. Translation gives CAWSVTHNEQFF.

The CDR3 DNA reads TGTGCCAGTAGTAAAGGGAGAGGCTACACCTTC. The encoded protein is CASSKGRGYTF. The chain employs TRBV19 and TRBJ1-2; unclear D gene. This CDR3 spans 11 amino acids. Trimming cost V 4 bases and J 8 bases, with 8 bases left between them. Germline-derived CDR1 and CDR2 are LNHDA and SQIVND (reference sequence).